This is a list of T cell receptor beta chains from one sample in a study of blood T cell repertoires in COVID-19. Assay used: immunoSEQ multiplex PCR; TCRdb lists only in-frame clones, some missing. The profile shows about 88,000 clones, 75% to 90% of them singletons. The specimen sequenced was peripheral blood. The receptors come from a male donor with acute or convalescent COVID-19. Each CDR3 is given with its conserved first and last residue. A D gene is named only where the DNA matches it firmly. Part of the rows lack a size; the others show once, few, many or a class for expanded clones.

D gene	clone size	V gene	J gene	CDR3 protein	CDR3 DNA
.	.	TRBV19	TRBJ2-2	CASSIGGDTGELFF	TGTGCCAGTAGTATAGGGGGGGACACCGGGGAGCTGTTTTTT
TRBD2	.	TRBV24-1	TRBJ2-2	CATSDLPLAGVTGELFF	TGTGCCACCAGTGATTTGCCGCTAGCGGGGGTCACCGGGGAGCTGTTTTTT
TRBD1	.	TRBV2	TRBJ1-5	CASSAQQGSNQPQHF	TGTGCCAGCAGTGCCCAACAGGGGAGCAATCAGCCCCAGCATTTT
TRBD1	.	TRBV30	TRBJ2-7	CAWGQGGDYEQYF	TGTGCCTGGGGACAGGGAGGAGACTACGAGCAGTACTTC
.	.	TRBV21-1	TRBJ2-7	CATGHRTYEQYF	TGTGCCACCGGACACAGAACCTACGAGCAGTACTTC
.	few	TRBV5-1	TRBJ1-6	CASSLATGSNSPLHF	TGCGCCAGCAGCTTGGCCACAGGGTCTAATTCACCCCTCCACTTT
TRBD1	.	TRBV10-1	TRBJ1-2	CASSEAGQGLYGYTF	TGCGCCAGCAGTGAAGCGGGACAGGGGCTCTATGGCTACACCTTC
.	.	TRBV28	TRBJ2-7	CASSRGRGYEQYF	TGTGCCAGCAGTCGGGGTCGGGGGTACGAGCAGTACTTC
TRBD1	.	TRBV7-8	TRBJ1-1	CASSRWYRGGGTEAFF	TGTGCCAGCAGCCGGTGGTACAGGGGCGGAGGCACTGAAGCTTTCTTT
.	.	TRBV5-1	TRBJ1-4	CASREGGLATNEKLFF	TGCGCCAGCAGGGAGGGAGGTTTGGCAACTAATGAAAAACTGTTTTTT
TRBD1	.	TRBV10-3	TRBJ2-3	CAISSGQGADTQYF	TGTGCCATCAGCTCGGGACAGGGGGCAGATACGCAGTATTTT
TRBD1	.	TRBV7-9	TRBJ2-4	CASSDQGQGAKNIQYF	TGTGCCAGCAGCGACCAAGGACAGGGGGCCAAAAACATTCAGTACTTC
.	.	TRBV12-3/TRBV12-4	TRBJ2-3	CASSPSVDTQYF	TGTGCCAGCAGCCCGTCCGTCGATACGCAGTATTTT
.	.	TRBV11-2	TRBJ1-1	CASSLTRGVGTEAFF	TGTGCCAGCAGCCTTACCAGGGGAGTGGGGACTGAAGCTTTCTTT
TRBD1	.	TRBV10-2	TRBJ2-2	CASSESPRDSNTGELFF	TGCGCCAGCAGTGAGTCTCCCCGGGACAGTAACACCGGGGAGCTGTTTTTT
.	.	TRBV28	TRBJ1-5	CASTGGSENQPQHF	TGTGCCAGCACGGGGGGCAGCGAGAATCAGCCCCAGCATTTT
.	.	TRBV6-5	TRBJ1-1	CASNSRRGAEAFF	TGTGCCAGCAACTCTCGAAGGGGCGCTGAAGCTTTCTTT
TRBD1	once	TRBV11-2	TRBJ1-6	CASSHDRASYNSPLHF	TGTGCCAGCAGCCATGACAGGGCATCCTATAATTCACCCCTCCACTTT
TRBD2	once	TRBV7-2	TRBJ2-1	CASSTRLARGEQFF	TGTGCCAGCAGCACGCGACTAGCGAGGGGTGAGCAGTTCTTC
.	once	TRBV10-3	TRBJ1-5	CAISGEGGDQPQHF	TGTGCCATCAGTGGGGAGGGTGGGGATCAGCCCCAGCATTTT
.	.	TRBV29-1	TRBJ2-3	CSVADGNTQYF	TGCAGCGTCGCGGACGGGAATACGCAGTATTTT
.	.	TRBV3-1/TRBV3-2	TRBJ2-2	CASSQVSRASTGELFF	TGTGCCAGCAGCCAAGTATCCAGGGCGAGCACCGGGGAGCTGTTTTTT
TRBD2	few	TRBV6-1	TRBJ2-5	CASSEAWRTSDLKTQYF	TGTGCCAGCAGTGAAGCCTGGAGGACTAGTGACTTGAAGACCCAGTACTTC
.	.	TRBV12-3/TRBV12-4	TRBJ1-6	CASSSVFNSPLHF	TGTGCCAGCAGTTCAGTCTTTAATTCACCCCTCCACTTT
TRBD1	.	TRBV3-1/TRBV3-2	TRBJ2-4	CASSQGQGVGNIQYF	TGTGCCAGCAGCCAGGGACAGGGGGTCGGAAACATTCAGTACTTC
.	.	TRBV5-1	TRBJ2-1	CASRRDSGDPYNEQFF	TGCGCCAGCAGACGCGACAGTGGTGACCCCTACAATGAGCAGTTCTTC
TRBD1	.	TRBV18	TRBJ2-2	CASSQGQGNTGELFF	TGTGCCAGCTCGCAAGGACAGGGGAACACCGGGGAGCTGTTTTTT
.	.	TRBV5-4	TRBJ1-1	CASSKTGRILNTEAFF	TGTGCCAGCAGCAAAACAGGGCGGATACTGAACACTGAAGCTTTCTTT
.	once	TRBV19	TRBJ1-3	CASSIRAFSGNTIYF	TGTGCCAGTAGTATCAGGGCCTTCTCTGGAAACACCATATATTTT
.	once	TRBV4-1	TRBJ2-2	CASSSSDTGELFF	TGCGCCAGCAGTTCATCGGACACCGGGGAGCTGTTTTTT
TRBD1	.	TRBV5-1	TRBJ2-7	CASSLTGDRGYEQYF	TGCGCCAGCAGCTTGACCGGGGACAGGGGGTACGAGCAGTACTTC
TRBD1	.	TRBV30	TRBJ1-3	CAWSLDRGASGNTIYF	TGTGCCTGGAGCCTGGACAGGGGGGCGTCTGGAAACACCATATATTTT
.	.	TRBV14	TRBJ1-2	CASSQVEGFYGYTF	TGTGCCAGCAGCCAAGTCGAGGGCTTCTATGGCTACACCTTC
TRBD1	.	TRBV3-1/TRBV3-2	TRBJ2-2	CASSYRTGYGGELFF	TGTGCCAGCAGCTATCGGACAGGTTATGGCGGGGAGCTGTTTTTT
.	.	TRBV18	TRBJ1-3	CASSTLTGSYGNTIYF	TGTGCCAGCTCAACGCTCACAGGGAGTTATGGAAACACCATATATTTT
TRBD1	few	TRBV28	TRBJ1-2	CASSFPQTGTGGDGYTF	TGTGCCAGCAGTTTCCCTCAAACCGGGACAGGGGGCGATGGCTACACCTTC
.	once	TRBV19	TRBJ2-3	CASSNRADTQYF	TGTGCCAGTAGTAACCGGGCAGATACGCAGTATTTT
TRBD1	.	TRBV6-5	TRBJ1-2	CASSYRTGAKRVGYTF	TGTGCCAGCAGTTACAGGACAGGGGCCAAACGGGTTGGCTACACCTTC
.	.	TRBV19	TRBJ2-2	CATLQNRGTGELFF	TGTGCCACCCTCCAAAACCGGGGGACCGGGGAGCTGTTTTTT
.	.	TRBV28	TRBJ1-2	CASSSSTFSVIGYGYTF	TGTGCCAGCAGTTCCTCAACTTTCTCTGTGATCGGCTATGGCTACACCTTC
.	many	TRBV11-2	TRBJ1-6	CASSPPTAYNSPLHF	TGTGCCAGCAGCCCCCCCACGGCCTATAATTCACCCCTCCACTTT
TRBD1	.	TRBV6-5	TRBJ2-1	CATRTGSSYNEQFF	TGTGCCACACGGACAGGGAGCTCCTACAATGAGCAGTTCTTC
TRBD2	few	TRBV3-1/TRBV3-2	TRBJ2-2	CASSLAGGTGELFF	TGTGCCAGCAGCCTAGCGGGGGGCACCGGGGAGCTGTTTTTT
.	.	TRBV19	TRBJ1-1	CASSIARTANTEAFF	TGTGCCAGTAGTATCGCCCGGACAGCCAACACTGAAGCTTTCTTT
TRBD1	.	TRBV5-5	TRBJ2-2	CASSANSGTAGELFF	TGTGCCAGCAGCGCAAACTCCGGGACAGCCGGGGAGCTGTTTTTT
.	once	TRBV7-2	TRBJ1-2	CASSLGQAANYGYTF	TGTGCCAGCAGCTTAGGACAGGCAGCTAACTATGGCTACACCTTC
TRBD2	once	TRBV11-3	TRBJ2-5	CASRGVWEGQETQYF	TGTGCCAGCAGGGGGGTTTGGGAGGGACAAGAGACCCAGTACTTC
.	.	TRBV11-2	TRBJ2-1	CASSLEIAVSSYNEQFF	TGTGCCAGCAGCTTAGAAATAGCGGTGAGCTCCTACAATGAGCAGTTCTTC
.	once	TRBV5-1	TRBJ2-2	CASSLLAGQSGELFF	TGCGCCAGCAGCTTACTAGCAGGGCAGTCCGGGGAGCTGTTTTTT
.	.	TRBV7-2	TRBJ1-1	CASSRTFMNTEAFF	TGTGCCAGCAGCCGGACATTTATGAACACTGAAGCTTTCTTT
TRBD1	.	TRBV15	TRBJ2-3	CATSRVGQGADTQYF	TGTGCCACCAGCAGAGTGGGACAGGGGGCAGATACGCAGTATTTT
.	once	TRBV4-2	TRBJ2-3	CASSQWDIKGDTQYF	TGTGCCAGCAGCCAATGGGACATTAAGGGAGATACGCAGTATTTT
TRBD2	few	TRBV5-1	TRBJ2-7	CASSDSTSGGDEQYF	TGCGCCAGCAGCGATTCGACTAGCGGGGGCGACGAGCAGTACTTC
TRBD2	.	TRBV5-4	TRBJ2-5	CASSGRGGQETQYF	TGTGCCAGCAGCGGGCGGGGGGGCCAAGAGACCCAGTACTTC
TRBD1	.	TRBV19	TRBJ1-4	CASSIGTGFSDEKLFF	TGTGCCAGTAGTATCGGGACAGGTTTTTCGGATGAAAAACTGTTTTTT
.	.	TRBV9	TRBJ2-2	CASSPRVAANTGELFF	TGTGCCAGCAGCCCCCGGGTAGCGGCGAACACCGGGGAGCTGTTTTTT
.	.	TRBV2	TRBJ1-5	CASGWGSGNQPQHF	TGTGCCAGCGGGTGGGGCTCGGGCAATCAGCCCCAGCATTTT
.	once	TRBV15	TRBJ2-5	CATSSPSEETQYF	TGTGCCACCAGCAGCCCTAGCGAAGAGACCCAGTACTTC
.	.	TRBV29-1	TRBJ1-2	CSVQLQGHYGYTF	TGCAGCGTTCAGCTCCAGGGGCACTATGGCTACACCTTC